The sequence of this T cell receptor beta chain was determined in a study of blood T cells in healthy people across ages. Findings and caveats of the study: Donors of long life had a larger count of naive CD4+ cells and greater diversity than aged donors. Expanded clonotype changes were possibly confounded by unknown donor CMV status.

A second 7 to 11 cycle PCR used barcoded and J-beta primers. TCRdb called the 5' RACE reads again in MiXCR, with one record for every CDR3 protein. There are about 680,000 distinct CDR3 sequences in the sample; 45% to 50% occur only once, and about a third lies in the top ten. This clonotype has a handful of counts. Antigen unknown. The sequence was collected from a woman in her fifties or sixties in good health. The sequenced sample was blood.

Here the CDR3 reads CASSQLTSGRADTQYF. DNA for the CDR3: TGCGCCAGCAGCCAACTGACTAGCGGGAGGGCAGATACGCAGTATTTT. This rearrangement joins TRBV4-3 to TRBJ2-3; 14 nucleotides match TRBD2. Trimming removed 2 bases from V and 4 bases from J; junction bases left unmatched: 2. The CDR3 totals 16 residues. Germline V CDR1 and CDR2: LGHNA, YSLEER.